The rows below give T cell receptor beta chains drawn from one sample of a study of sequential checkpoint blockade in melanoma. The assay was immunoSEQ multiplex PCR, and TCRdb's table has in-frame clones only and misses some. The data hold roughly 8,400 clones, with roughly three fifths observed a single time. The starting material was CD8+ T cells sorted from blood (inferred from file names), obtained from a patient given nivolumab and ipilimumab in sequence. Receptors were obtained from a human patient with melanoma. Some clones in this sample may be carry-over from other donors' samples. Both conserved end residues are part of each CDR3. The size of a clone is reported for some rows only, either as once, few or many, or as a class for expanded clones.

CDR3 protein: CASSPSNYGYTF
clone size: NA
J gene: TRBJ1-2
V gene: TRBV28

CDR3 protein: CASSLERTVTEAFF
clone size: NA
J gene: TRBJ1-1
V gene: TRBV5-4

CDR3 protein: CASSTRDSYNSPLHF
clone size: NA
J gene: TRBJ1-6
V gene: TRBV27

CDR3 protein: CASSSRLAGGPEETQYF
clone size: NA
J gene: TRBJ2-5
V gene: TRBV7-2

CDR3 protein: CASSSDPGGILETQYF
clone size: medium-sized
J gene: TRBJ2-5
V gene: TRBV7-9

CDR3 protein: CASSPRDSNSYEQYF
clone size: once
J gene: NA
V gene: TRBV7-9

CDR3 protein: CAQGTDYGYTF
clone size: NA
J gene: TRBJ1-2
V gene: TRBV10-3

CDR3 protein: CASSPSSYNEQFF
clone size: NA
J gene: TRBJ2-1
V gene: TRBV7-3

CDR3 protein: CASSQDWSGGFTGELFF
clone size: few
J gene: TRBJ2-2
V gene: TRBV4-2

CDR3 protein: CASSLRRLAGGTGELFF
clone size: NA
J gene: TRBJ2-2
V gene: TRBV19

CDR3 protein: CASSPWDRYNSPLHF
clone size: few
J gene: TRBJ1-6
V gene: TRBV7-2